Presented here are 21 T cell receptor beta chains from one specimen sequenced in a study of cytomegalovirus exposure and HLA in healthy donors. Both 60 Vbeta primers and 13 Jbeta primers went into the PCR. Some clones are missing from TCRdb's copy, which holds only in-frame ones; the method was immunoSEQ multiplex PCR. There are 80,000 to 95,000 clones in the sample, with 15% held by the top ten. What was sequenced was PBMCs. The origin of the receptors is a middle-aged man in good health and CMV-seropositive.

The chain recombines TRBV19 with TRBJ1-4, with a possible D match to TRBD1 (6 bases). Trimming stripped 6 bases from V and 6 bases from J, with 11 bases between. The CDR3 is made up of 13 amino acids. Germline CDR1 is LNHDA and CDR2 is SQIVND (reference sequence). The CDR3 DNA reads TGTGCCAGTAGGGTTACAGGGTATGAAAAACTGTTTTTT. Amino acids: CASRVTGYEKLFF.

The chain links TRBV9 to TRBJ1-2, with 7 bases lining up with TRBD1. V shed 7 bases, J shed 7 bases, and the junction held 13 bases outside the gene matches. Germline values: CDR1 SGDLS, CDR2 YYNGEE. CDR3 length equals 14 residues. The CDR3 DNA sequence: TGTGCCAGCGGTCCGACAGGGTTTGGTGCTGGCTACACCTTC. It specifies CASGPTGFGAGYTF.

This chain joins TRBV4-1 and TRBJ2-7, with D possibly being TRBD2 (6 bases). The CDR3 length is 15 residues. Germline V gene lookup returns CDR1 MGHRA and CDR2 YSYEKL. The V end was cut by 4 bases, the J end by 7 bases, with 20 bases between. As DNA, the CDR3 is TGCGCCAGCAGCCGGCTTGCGGGACTGATTAGGGAGCAGTACTTC. Amino acids: CASSRLAGLIREQYF.

The chain couples TRBV19 to TRBJ2-1; D remains ambiguous. The CDR3 is 14 residues long. CDR1 and CDR2 from the germline V gene are LNHDA and SQIVND (reference sequence). V dropped 7 bases and J dropped 4 bases, with 14 bases sitting between them. CDR3 protein: CASNLDSRYNEQFF. As DNA, the CDR3 is TGTGCCAGTAACCTTGATTCCAGGTACAATGAGCAGTTCTTC.

CDR3 protein: CASSEEARRLNTGELFF. CDR3 DNA: TGTGCCAGCAGTGAAGAGGCGCGGCGCCTCAACACCGGGGAGCTGTTTTTT. The chain is built from TRBV6-1 and TRBJ2-2, with D uncertain. With 1 base removed from V and 2 bases from J, the gap between germline ends came to 14 bases. Germline V gene data show CDR1 as MNHNS and CDR2 as SASEGT. The CDR3 has 17 amino acids.

The chain's CDR3 is CASSRGGGFSYEQYF. CDR3 in DNA: TGTGCCAGCAGCCGAGGGGGCGGTTTCTCCTACGAGCAGTACTTC. The chain carries TRBV9 and TRBJ2-7; 7 nucleotides align to TRBD1. J was trimmed by 0 bases and V by 4 bases; bases with no gene match: 7. CDR3 length: 15 amino acids. Germline V lookup: CDR1 SGDLS, CDR2 YYNGEE.

The chain couples TRBV5-6 to TRBJ2-5; 9 positions match TRBD2. CDR1 and CDR2 from the germline V gene are SGHDT and YYEEEE. V dropped 4 bases and J dropped 3; count of bases not matched to a gene: 10. The CDR3 spans 16 residues. This CDR3 is CASSQRTSETEETQYF. DNA of the CDR3: TGTGCCAGCAGCCAGAGGACTAGCGAAACAGAAGAGACCCAGTACTTC.

The V and J genes are TRBV29-1 and TRBJ2-7; no definite D call. V lost 4 bases to trimming and J lost 0 bases, with 13 bases between them. From germline, CDR1 is SQVTM and CDR2 ANQGSEA. This CDR3 is built from 14 residues. The CDR3, as DNA: TGCAGCGTTGCCCGCCCGGAGAGCTCCTACGAGCAGTACTTC. Residues: CSVARPESSYEQYF.

V usage is TRBV19 and J usage is TRBJ1-5; maybe TRBD1 (5 bases). This CDR3 contains 20 residues. From germline, CDR1 is LNHDA and CDR2 SQIVND (reference sequence). Trimming took off 4 bases at V and 0 bases at J, with 25 bases between the two ends. Written as DNA, the CDR3 is TGTGCCAGTAGTACCCCGCCTGGGATTGGACACCAGTATAGCAATCAGCCCCAGCATTTT. Encoded protein: CASSTPPGIGHQYSNQPQHF. Supplemented by reference TRBV19 and TRBJ1-5, the full variable domain reads DGGITQSPKYLFRKEGQNVTLSCEQNLNHDAMYWYRQDPGQGLRLIYYSQIVNDFQKGDIAEGYSVSREKKESFPLTVTSAQKNPTAFYLCASSTPPGIGHQYSNQPQHFGDGTRLSIL.

This chain joins TRBV25-1 and TRBJ2-1, with D unresolved. V gave up 4 bases and J gave up 6 bases, with 10 bases separating them. The CDR3 loop spans 13 amino acids. CDR1 is MGHDK and CDR2 is SYGVNS in the germline V gene. Here the CDR3 DNA reads TGTGCCAGCAGTGTCTCCGGTAGCAATGAGCAGTTCTTC. Amino acid sequence: CASSVSGSNEQFF.

The chain is built from TRBV4-3 and TRBJ2-5; D remains ambiguous. The CDR3 totals 13 residues. V shed 1 base and J shed 2 bases, with 5 bases lying between them. CDR1 LGHNA and CDR2 YSLEER come from the germline V gene. Here the CDR3 DNA reads TGCGCCAGCAGCCAAGTACTTCAAGAGACCCAGTACTTC. This translates into CASSQVLQETQYF.

The V call is TRBV29-1, the J call TRBJ2-7; 9 nucleotides agree with TRBD1. Germline CDR1 reads SQVTM; CDR2 reads ANQGSEA. The V gene end was trimmed by 4 bases and the J gene end by 6 bases; junction bases not matched to a gene: 7. The length of the CDR3 is 13 residues. CDR3 amino acids: CSVVTGGGREQYV. The CDR3 nucleotides read TGCAGCGTTGTGACAGGGGGTGGGCGCGAGCAGTACGTC.

The chain recombines TRBV12-5 with TRBJ2-1; 13 bases line up with TRBD2. The CDR3 has 15 amino acids. The germline gives CDR1 LGHNT, CDR2 FRNRAP. The V gene end was trimmed by 0 bases and the J gene end by 10 bases; junction bases not matched to a gene: 3. The CDR3 sequence: CASGLVLAGGQEQFF. The CDR3 DNA reads TGTGCTAGTGGTTTGGTACTAGCGGGAGGGCAGGAGCAGTTCTTC. Filled out from reference TRBV12-5 and TRBJ2-1, the complete variable domain reads DARVTQTPRHKVTEMGQEVTMRCQPILGHNTVFWYRQTMMQGLELLAYFRNRAPLDDSGMPKDRFSAEMPDATLATLKIQPSEPRDSAVYFCASGLVLAGGQEQFFGPGTRLTVL.

The chain is built from TRBV9 and TRBJ2-2; TRBD1 agrees at 8 bases. V lost 4 bases and J lost 6; bases outside the gene matches: 11. Looked up from germline, CDR1 is SGDLS and CDR2 is YYNGEE. The CDR3 runs 16 residues. The CDR3 sequence is CASSPPAGGPSGELFF. CDR3 nucleotide sequence: TGTGCCAGCAGCCCTCCCGCAGGGGGCCCCTCCGGGGAGCTGTTTTTT.

The chain joins TRBV11-3 to TRBJ2-5; 9 bases match TRBD2. The CDR3 covers 14 residues. CDR1 is SGHNT, CDR2 YENEEA, per germline. Trimming took 2 bases from V and 9 from J; bases not matched to a gene: 7. CDR3 bases: TGTGCCAGCAGCTTACAAGCGGGAGGCGGGTCCCAGTACTTC. The encoded protein is CASSLQAGGGSQYF.

This chain connects TRBV7-9 to TRBJ1-2; D gene ambiguous. The CDR3 sequence is 14 residues long. V was trimmed by 4 bases and J by 5 bases, leaving 14 bases between them. Per germline, CDR1 SEHNR and CDR2 FQNEAQ (reference sequence). CDR3 protein: CASSSPEIIYGYTF. The CDR3 DNA reads as TGTGCCAGCAGCTCCCCAGAAATCATTTATGGCTACACCTTC.

V is TRBV9 and J is TRBJ2-1, with a possible D match to TRBD2 (7 bases). The CDR3 loop spans 14 amino acids. The germline V gene encodes CDR1 SGDLS and CDR2 YYNGEE. Trimming shortened V by 4 bases and J by 12 bases, and 20 bases separated the two germline ends. Here the CDR3 reads CASSTGGGKLGQFF. CDR3 DNA: TGTGCCAGCAGCACGGGGGGCGGGAAACTCGGGCAGTTCTTC.

The chain has TRBV27 and TRBJ2-1, with 7 positions matching TRBD2. The CDR3 is 13 amino acids. The germline CDR1 and CDR2 sequences are MNHEY and SMNVEV (reference sequence). The V segment lost 5 bases and the J segment 5 bases; nucleotides outside the gene matches: 3. DNA for the CDR3: TGTGCCAGCAGTCCCCGGGGGGACAATGAGCAGTTCTTC. Protein: CASSPRGDNEQFF.

This chain links TRBV9 with TRBJ1-1; tentatively, D is TRBD1 (5 bases). CDR1 SGDLS and CDR2 YYNGEE come from the germline V gene. This CDR3 has 15 residues. V lost 0 bases, J lost 0 bases, and 9 bases lay in between. The CDR3 coding sequence is TGTGCCAGCAGCGTAGGGCAGGGTCTGAACACTGAAGCTTTCTTT. This sequence encodes CASSVGQGLNTEAFF.

This chain connects TRBV5-5 to TRBJ2-3, with D possibly matching TRBD2 (5 bases). The CDR3 has 15 residues. Trimming pared 2 bases from V and 4 bases from J, leaving 14 bases between. CDR1 is SGHKS and CDR2 is YYEKEE in the germline V gene (reference sequence). Here the CDR3 DNA reads TGTGCCAGCAGCTTCGTAGTGGGAGAAGCAGATACGCAGTATTTT. It translates to CASSFVVGEADTQYF.

The genes are TRBV5-6 and TRBJ1-5, with a possible D match to TRBD1 (5 bases). The CDR3 totals 15 residues. The V gene lost 0 bases and the J gene lost 0 bases, with 7 bases spanning the gap. Germline V gene data show CDR1 as SGHDT and CDR2 as YYEEEE. The CDR3: CASSLAGYSNQPQHF. The CDR3 nucleotides read TGTGCCAGCAGCTTGGCAGGGTATAGCAATCAGCCCCAGCATTTT.